One and the same sample provided the 12 T cell receptor beta chains below, sequenced in a study of blood T cell repertoires in COVID-19. Sequenced by immunoSEQ multiplex PCR; TCRdb stores in-frame clones only, minus some. The profile shows about 220,000 clones, approximately 78% of them singletons. What was sequenced was peripheral blood. These receptors were obtained from a woman in her seventies with COVID-19, enrolled during active disease.

The V call is TRBV4-1, the J call TRBJ2-4; 9 bases line up with TRBD1. This CDR3 comprises 18 residues. Germline V gives CDR1 MGHRA, CDR2 YSYEKL. Trimming at V came to 0 bases and at J to 8 bases, leaving 14 bases not matched to a gene. The CDR3 sequence is CASSQDFSTGGNGDIQYF. CDR3 in DNA: TGCGCCAGCAGCCAAGATTTCTCGACAGGGGGAAATGGGGACATTCAGTACTTC.

This rearrangement joins TRBV6-2 or TRBV6-3 to TRBJ2-7; the D gene is possibly TRBD1 (6 bases). V was clipped by 4 bases and J by 2 bases, with 15 bases between them. Germline assignment: CDR1 MNHEY and CDR2 SVGEGT. CDR3 length equals 15 residues. Written as DNA, the CDR3 is TGTGCCAGCAGTTCCCTCAACAGGGCCCCCTACGAGCAGTACTTC. It encodes CASSSLNRAPYEQYF.

The gene calls are TRBV20-1 and TRBJ1-1, with D maybe TRBD1 (5 bases). Germline lookup yields CDR1 DFQATT and CDR2 SNEGSKA (reference sequence). V lost 3 bases and J lost 5, with 7 bases in between. CDR3 length: 11 residues. DNA for the CDR3: TGCAGTGCTAGGGGGCAAACTGAAGCTTTCTTT. As protein: CSARGQTEAFF.

V gene TRBV4-1 combines with J gene TRBJ2-1; 8 bases fit TRBD2. Trimming at V came to 0 bases and at J to 6 bases, leaving 13 bases not matched to a gene. CDR3 size: 18 residues. Germline values: CDR1 MGHRA, CDR2 YSYEKL. DNA of the CDR3: TGCGCCAGCAGCCAAGACCGGGCACAAGCGGGAGTTGGCAATGAGCAGTTCTTC. Translation gives CASSQDRAQAGVGNEQFF.

The V and J genes are TRBV5-1 and TRBJ2-5; D is possibly TRBD2 (6 bases). Germline values: CDR1 SGHRS, CDR2 YFSETQ. V lost 3 bases and J 5 bases, leaving 14 bases between the germline ends. This CDR3 is 14 amino acids long. The DNA for the CDR3 is TGCGCCAGCAGCTCTCGGGGGAGAGACGAGACCCAGTACTTC. It translates to CASSSRGRDETQYF.

The genes are TRBV5-8 and TRBJ2-1; possible D gene TRBD2, 5 bases. CDR1 is SGHTS, CDR2 YDEGEE, per germline. V shed 0 bases and J shed 2 bases, with 9 bases lying between them. This CDR3 spans 15 amino acids. The CDR3: CASSLGPGTYNEQFF. The CDR3 nucleotides read TGTGCCAGCAGCTTGGGTCCGGGGACCTACAATGAGCAGTTCTTC.

V is TRBV19 and J is TRBJ1-6; 8 bases are a match to TRBD1. V shed 2 bases, J shed 6 bases, and the junction held 0 bases outside the gene matches. This CDR3 contains 14 residues. Germline V lookup: CDR1 LNHDA, CDR2 SQIVND (reference sequence). CDR3 residues: CASSIQGANSPLHF. The CDR3 coding sequence is TGTGCCAGTAGTATACAGGGGGCTAATTCACCCCTCCACTTT.

This chain connects TRBV2 to TRBJ2-1; D not certain. The CDR3 is made up of 14 amino acids. Germline assignment: CDR1 SNHLY and CDR2 FYNNEI. V dropped 6 bases and J dropped 8 bases, with 17 bases sitting between them. In nucleotides, the CDR3 is TGTGCCAGCAGAGAGGCTAGATCGTTAGATGAGCAGTTCTTC. This gives the protein CASREARSLDEQFF. Supplemented by reference TRBV2 and TRBJ2-1, the full variable domain reads EPEVTQTPSHQVTQMGQEVILRCVPISNHLYFYWYRQILGQKVEFLVSFYNNEISEKSEIFDDQFSVERPDGSNFTLKIRSTKLEDSAMYFCASREARSLDEQFFGPGTRLTVL.

This clone was observed a handful of times. This chain uses TRBV15 with TRBJ2-1; perhaps TRBD2 as D (6 bases). V shed 0 bases and J shed 8 bases, with 8 bases lying between them. This CDR3 is 13 amino acids long. Germline V gene sequence: CDR1 LNHNV, CDR2 YYDKDF (reference sequence). CDR3 in amino acids: CATSRDRGDEQFF. DNA of the CDR3: TGTGCCACCAGCAGAGATCGCGGGGATGAGCAGTTCTTC.

This clone was seen a single time. The rearrangement links TRBV5-6 to TRBJ1-2; D unresolved. Germline V lookup: CDR1 SGHDT, CDR2 YYEEEE. Trimming took off 4 bases at V and 4 bases at J, with 17 bases between the two ends. The CDR3 is made up of 15 amino acids. This CDR3 is CASSPIRVTTYGYTF. The CDR3 region has the DNA TGTGCCAGCAGCCCCATAAGGGTGACTACCTATGGCTACACCTTC.

This rearrangement joins TRBV5-6 to TRBJ2-7; 9 nucleotides agree with TRBD1. Trimming took 3 bases from V and 7 from J; bases not matched to a gene: 11. Germline V gene sequence: CDR1 SGHDT, CDR2 YYEEEE. This CDR3 is 15 amino acids long. DNA of the CDR3: TGTGCCAGCAGCTGGGCCGGGACAGGGAGTAGTGAGCAGTACTTC. This translates into CASSWAGTGSSEQYF.

J is TRBJ1-1 and V is TRBV6-5; D gene uncertain. Between the trimmed V and J ends, which lost 6 bases and 3 bases, there was a span of 11 bases. The germline V gene encodes CDR1 MNHEY and CDR2 SVGAGI. CDR3 length equals 13 residues. The CDR3, as DNA: TGTGCCAGCAGCGGAGGGAGGGACACTGAAGCTTTCTTT. It is translated as CASSGGRDTEAFF.